The rows below give T cell receptor beta chains drawn from one sample of a study of cytomegalovirus exposure and HLA in healthy donors. The table came from immunoSEQ multiplex PCR; TCRdb's copy has only in-frame clones and leaves some out. In the table there are around 120,000 clones, about 85% of which are singletons. Sequencing used PBMCs. The origin of the receptors is a boy aged 10-17 years in good health and CMV-seronegative. The CDR3 runs from the conserved cysteine through the conserved F or W. D genes are given only for firm matches. Size is stated for part of the rows, as once, few or many counts, or as a class when the clone is expanded.

clone size	CDR3 length	V gene	D gene	J gene	CDR3 DNA	CDR3 protein
once	13	TRBV5-4	-	TRBJ2-5	TGTGCCAGCAGCTTCCCTTCCCAAGAGACCCAGTACTTC	CASSFPSQETQYF
few	15	TRBV27	-	TRBJ1-1	TGTGCCAGCAGTTTAGGTGGGCCGCGGGTCACTGAAGCTTTCTTT	CASSLGGPRVTEAFF
-	11	TRBV5-8	-	TRBJ1-2	TGTGCCAGCAGCGTTACCGGGGGCTACACCTTC	CASSVTGGYTF
-	16	TRBV6-5	TRBD1	TRBJ1-2	TGTGCCAGCAGTTACTCGAGACAGGGTAACGACTATGGCTACACCTTC	CASSYSRQGNDYGYTF
-	14	TRBV5-6	-	TRBJ1-1	TGTGCCAGCAGCTTAAACAGAATGAACACTGAAGCTTTCTTT	CASSLNRMNTEAFF
-	15	TRBV7-6	TRBD1	TRBJ1-4	TGTGCCAGCAGCTTAGCAGGGACAGGGGTCGGCGAACTGTTTTTT	CASSLAGTGVGELFF
few	16	TRBV4-3	TRBD1	TRBJ1-1	TGCGCCAGCAGCCAAGGGACAGGCCCCGGGAACACTGAAGCTTTCTTT	CASSQGTGPGNTEAFF
-	16	TRBV9	TRBD2	TRBJ2-5	TGTGCCAGCAGCCCCACGGGACTAGCACAAGAAGAGACCCAGTACTTC	CASSPTGLAQEETQYF
-	14	TRBV5-4	TRBD2	TRBJ2-5	TGTGCCAGCAGTTTAGCGGGAGTGAGAGAGACCCAGTACTTC	CASSLAGVRETQYF
-	15	TRBV7-9	-	TRBJ1-3	TGTGCCAGCAGCGCAAACAGGGTTAGAGGAAACACCATATATTTT	CASSANRVRGNTIYF
-	13	TRBV5-1	TRBD2	TRBJ2-5	TGCGCCAGCAGCTTGGCGGGGGGGGAGACCCAGTACTTC	CASSLAGGETQYF
-	14	TRBV7-9	TRBD2	TRBJ2-3	TGTGCCAGCAGGGGACTAGCGGGCACAGATACGCAGTATTTT	CASRGLAGTDTQYF
-	15	TRBV6-1	-	TRBJ2-1	TGTGCCAGCAGTGCCGAAAGTAGCTCCTACAATGAGCAGTTCTTC	CASSAESSSYNEQFF
-	15	TRBV5-4	-	TRBJ1-1	TGTGCCAGCAGCGCCGGGGGGGGAATGAACACTGAAGCTTTCTTT	CASSAGGGMNTEAFF
-	15	TRBV5-6	-	TRBJ2-1	TGTGCCAGCAGCTTGCGGAGGTTGGCCTACAATGAGCAGTTCTTC	CASSLRRLAYNEQFF
-	14	TRBV2	-	TRBJ2-2	TGTGCCAGCCATAACACAGGGATCACCGGGGAGCTGTTTTTT	CASHNTGITGELFF
-	15	TRBV7-9	-	TRBJ2-3	TGTGCCAGCAGCTCCTGGGGGCTAGGGGAAGATACGCAGTATTTT	CASSSWGLGEDTQYF
-	12	TRBV2	-	TRBJ1-2	TGTGCCAGCGGAGGACAGACCTATGGCTACACCTTC	CASGGQTYGYTF
-	15	TRBV4-3	TRBD1	TRBJ2-7	TGCGCCAGCAGCCAAGGACAGGGGACCTCCTACGAGCAGTACTTC	CASSQGQGTSYEQYF
-	15	TRBV9	-	TRBJ1-2	TGTGCCAGCAGCGTAGATCCTGGGTACAGCTATGGCTACACCTTC	CASSVDPGYSYGYTF
-	13	TRBV7-2	-	TRBJ2-7	TGTGCCAGCAGCCGAGGCATGGGGCGCGAGCAGTACTTC	CASSRGMGREQYF
few	16	TRBV6-5	-	TRBJ1-1	TGTGCCAGCAGTTATCGTTCTAGGCACACTAACACTGAAGCTTTCTTT	CASSYRSRHTNTEAFF
-	15	TRBV6-1	-	TRBJ1-2	TGTGCCAGCAGTGAAGTGCAGCGGGGCGTGGATGGCTACACCTTC	CASSEVQRGVDGYTF
-	14	TRBV7-9	TRBD1	TRBJ2-7	TGTGCCAGCAGCTTTGGCGGACAGGTGGGCGAGCAGTACTTC	CASSFGGQVGEQYF
few	17	TRBV4-2	TRBD2	TRBJ2-5	TGTGCCAGCAGCCAGCGCGGACTAGTTGGGGGCCAAGAGACCCAGTACTTC	CASSQRGLVGGQETQYF
-	12	TRBV27	-	TRBJ2-5	TGTGCCAGCAAGGGGCTTCGGGAGACCCAGTACTTC	CASKGLRETQYF
once	15	TRBV9	TRBD2	TRBJ2-7	TGTGCCAGCAGCGTAGACGGCGGGGGGGCTCAAGAGCAGTACTTC	CASSVDGGGAQEQYF
-	15	TRBV19	-	TRBJ2-2	TGTGCCAGTTCAAGTGGCAGGGTTCTGACCGGGGAGCTGTTTTTT	CASSSGRVLTGELFF
-	15	TRBV6-5	-	TRBJ2-7	TGTGCCAGCAGGTACAGTGGAGGGAGCGCAGAAGAGCAGTACTTC	CASRYSGGSAEEQYF
once	15	TRBV10-3	TRBD2	TRBJ2-2	TGTGCCATCAGGGGGACTAGCGGGGGGTCCGGGGAGCTGTTTTTT	CAIRGTSGGSGELFF
-	11	TRBV29-1	TRBD1	TRBJ2-7	TGCAGCGCGGGACAGGTCTACGAGCAGTACTTC	CSAGQVYEQYF
-	15	TRBV21-1	-	TRBJ2-2	TGTGCCAGCAGCAGGGGCGGGGGGGAAACCGGGGAGCTGTTTTTT	CASSRGGGETGELFF
-	17	TRBV11-2	-	TRBJ1-2	TGTGCCAGCAGCCCACCCGGGACTGGTTTACGCCACTATGGCTACCCCTTC	CASSPPGTGLRHYGYPF
few	18	TRBV7-3	TRBD1	TRBJ2-6	TGTGCCAGCAGCTCACCGGGACAGGGGGCGAAGGGGGCCAACGTCCTGACTTTC	CASSSPGQGAKGANVLTF
-	14	TRBV11-2	TRBD1	TRBJ2-5	TGTGCCAGCAGCCTTAACGGACAGGAAGAGACCCAGTACTTC	CASSLNGQEETQYF
few	13	TRBV5-1	TRBD1	TRBJ1-1	TGCGCCAGCAGCCGGGACAGCTCTGTTGAAGCTTTCTTT	CASSRDSSVEAFF
-	14	TRBV2	-	TRBJ1-1	TGTGCCAGCAGTGTTATCGGGGGAAACACTGAAGCTTTCTTT	CASSVIGGNTEAFF
-	16	TRBV5-1	-	TRBJ2-3	TGCGCCAGCAGCGCGGAGCTAGCGGTGGGGGGCGATACGCAGTATTTT	CASSAELAVGGDTQYF
-	15	TRBV19	TRBD2	TRBJ2-1	TGTGCCAGTAGTCCACTAGCGGGATTTAGCGATGAGCAGTTCTTC	CASSPLAGFSDEQFF
-	15	TRBV10-1	TRBD2	TRBJ2-2	TGCGCCAGCAGTGGACTAGCGGGGGACACCGGGGAGCTGTTTTTT	CASSGLAGDTGELFF
-	14	TRBV5-1	-	TRBJ2-3	TGCGCCAGCAGCTTGAGGGTCGGGGCAGATACGCAGTATTTT	CASSLRVGADTQYF
-	15	TRBV29-1	-	TRBJ1-1	TGCAGCGTTGCCGGCTGGGAGGGCGGAGGAGCTGAAGCTTTCTTT	CSVAGWEGGGAEAFF